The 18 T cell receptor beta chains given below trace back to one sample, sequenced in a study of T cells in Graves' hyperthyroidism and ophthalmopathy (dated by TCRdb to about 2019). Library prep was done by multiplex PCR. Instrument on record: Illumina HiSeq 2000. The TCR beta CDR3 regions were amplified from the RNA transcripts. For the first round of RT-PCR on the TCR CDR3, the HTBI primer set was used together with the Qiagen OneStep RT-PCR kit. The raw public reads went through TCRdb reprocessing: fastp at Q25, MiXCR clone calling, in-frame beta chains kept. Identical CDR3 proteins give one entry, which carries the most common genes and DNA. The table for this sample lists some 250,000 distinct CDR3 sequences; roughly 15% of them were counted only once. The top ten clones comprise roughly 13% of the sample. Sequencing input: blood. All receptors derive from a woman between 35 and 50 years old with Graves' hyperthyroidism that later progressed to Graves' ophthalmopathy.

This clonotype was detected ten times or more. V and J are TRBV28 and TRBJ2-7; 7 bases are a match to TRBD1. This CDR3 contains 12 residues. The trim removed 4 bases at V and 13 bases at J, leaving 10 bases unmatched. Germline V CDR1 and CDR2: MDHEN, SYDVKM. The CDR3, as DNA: TGTGCCAGCAGTTCTGGACAGGACCAGGGTTACTTC. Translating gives CASSSGQDQGYF.

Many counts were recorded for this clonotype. The CDR3 DNA is TGTGCCACCAGCAGAGATTCCGTCCAGGGGCAAGACACCATATATTTT. It yields the protein CATSRDSVQGQDTIYF. The genes are TRBV15 and TRBJ1-3; D is perhaps TRBD1 (6 bases). Trimming took 0 bases from V and 8 from J, leaving 17 bases between them. Germline lookup yields CDR1 LNHNV and CDR2 YYDKDF (reference sequence). This CDR3 has 16 amino acids.

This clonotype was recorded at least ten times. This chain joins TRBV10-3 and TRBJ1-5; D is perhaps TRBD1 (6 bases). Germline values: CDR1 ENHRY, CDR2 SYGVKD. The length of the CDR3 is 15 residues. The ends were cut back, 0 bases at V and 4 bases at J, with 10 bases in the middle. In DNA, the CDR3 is TGTGCCATCAGTGAGTCGGAGGGACAAAATCAGCCCCAGCATTTT. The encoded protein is CAISESEGQNQPQHF.

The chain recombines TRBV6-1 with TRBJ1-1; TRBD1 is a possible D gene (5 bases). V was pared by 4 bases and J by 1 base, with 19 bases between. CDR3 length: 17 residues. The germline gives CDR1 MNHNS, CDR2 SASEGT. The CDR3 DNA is TGTGCCAGCAGTGCCAACCTCGGGACCTTTTCGAACACTGAAGCTTTCTTT. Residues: CASSANLGTFSNTEAFF.

The CDR3 here is CASSFLPFGDTQYF. The CDR3 nucleotides read TGTGCCAGCAGTTTCCTCCCATTTGGAGATACGCAGTATTTT. The chain joins TRBV6-5 to TRBJ2-3; D remains unclear. V was clipped by 4 bases and J by 5 bases, with 13 bases between them. From germline, CDR1 is MNHEY and CDR2 SVGAGI. The CDR3 has 14 amino acids.

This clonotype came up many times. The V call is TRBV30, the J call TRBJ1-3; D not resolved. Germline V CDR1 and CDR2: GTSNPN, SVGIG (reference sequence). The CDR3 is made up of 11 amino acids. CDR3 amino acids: CARTSGNTIYF. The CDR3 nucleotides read TGTGCTAGGACCTCTGGAAACACCATATATTTT.

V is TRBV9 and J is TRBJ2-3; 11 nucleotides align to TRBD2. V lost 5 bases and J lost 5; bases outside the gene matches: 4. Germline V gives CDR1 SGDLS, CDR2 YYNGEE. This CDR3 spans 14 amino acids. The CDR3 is CASRDSGGEDTQYF. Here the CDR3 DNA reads TGTGCCAGCAGAGATAGCGGGGGGGAAGATACGCAGTATTTT. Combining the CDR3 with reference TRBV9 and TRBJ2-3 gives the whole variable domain DSGVTQTPKHLITATGQRVTLRCSPRSGDLSVYWYQQSLDQGLQFLIQYYNGEERAKGNILERFSAQQFPDLHSELNLSSLELGDSALYFCASRDSGGEDTQYFGPGTRLTVL.

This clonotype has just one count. The CDR3 is CASSQGGGPRSNQPQHF. The CDR3 DNA is TGCGCCAGCAGCCAAGGTGGGGGGCCCAGGAGCAATCAGCCCCAGCATTTT. The chain employs TRBV4-1 and TRBJ1-5, with D possibly TRBD1 on 6 matching bases. Germline CDR1 and CDR2: MGHRA and YSYEKL. Trimming took 1 base from V and 1 from J, leaving 14 bases between them. The CDR3 contains 17 residues.

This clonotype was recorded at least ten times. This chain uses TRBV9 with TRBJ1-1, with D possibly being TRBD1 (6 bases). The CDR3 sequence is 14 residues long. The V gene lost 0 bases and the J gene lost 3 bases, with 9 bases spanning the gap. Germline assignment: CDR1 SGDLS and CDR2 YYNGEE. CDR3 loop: CASSVEPGDTEAFF. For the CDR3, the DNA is TGTGCCAGCAGCGTAGAACCAGGGGACACTGAAGCTTTCTTT.

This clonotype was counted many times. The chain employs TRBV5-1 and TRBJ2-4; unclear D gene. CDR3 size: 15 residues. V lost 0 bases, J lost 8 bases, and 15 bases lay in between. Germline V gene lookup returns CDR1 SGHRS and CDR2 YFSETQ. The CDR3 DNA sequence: TGCGCCAGCAGCTTGGCGGGCCAAACGGTAGACATTCAGTACTTC. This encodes CASSLAGQTVDIQYF.

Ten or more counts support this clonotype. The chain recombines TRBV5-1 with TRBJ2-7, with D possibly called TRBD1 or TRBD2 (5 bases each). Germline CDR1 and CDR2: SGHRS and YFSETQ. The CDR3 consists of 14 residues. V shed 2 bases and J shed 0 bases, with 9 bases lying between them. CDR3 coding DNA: TGCGCCAGCAGCTTAGGGACGGTCTCCTACGAGCAGTACTTC. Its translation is CASSLGTVSYEQYF. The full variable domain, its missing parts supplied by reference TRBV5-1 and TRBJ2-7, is KAGVTQTPRYLIKTRGQQVTLSCSPISGHRSVSWYQQTPGQGLQFLFEYFSETQRNKGNFPGRFSGRQFSNSRSEMNVSTLELGDSALYLCASSLGTVSYEQYFGPGTRLTVT.

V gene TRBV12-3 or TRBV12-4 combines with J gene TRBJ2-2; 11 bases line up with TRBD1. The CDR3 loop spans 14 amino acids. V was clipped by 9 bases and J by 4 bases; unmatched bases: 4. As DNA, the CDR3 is TGTGCCAGTCACGGGACAGGGGGCACCGGGGAGCTGTTTTTT. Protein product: CASHGTGGTGELFF.

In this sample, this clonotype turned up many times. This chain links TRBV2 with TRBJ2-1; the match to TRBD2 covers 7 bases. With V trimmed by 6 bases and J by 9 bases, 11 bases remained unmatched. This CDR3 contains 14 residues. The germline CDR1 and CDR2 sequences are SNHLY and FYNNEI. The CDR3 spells CASRVGLGNGEQFF. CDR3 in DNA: TGTGCCAGCAGAGTTGGACTAGGGAACGGTGAGCAGTTCTTC.

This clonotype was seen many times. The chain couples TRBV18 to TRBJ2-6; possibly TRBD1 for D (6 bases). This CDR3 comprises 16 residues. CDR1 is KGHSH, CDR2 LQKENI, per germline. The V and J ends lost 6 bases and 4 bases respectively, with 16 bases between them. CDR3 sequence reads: CASSSGQLRGANVLTF. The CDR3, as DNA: TGTGCCAGCTCCTCCGGACAGCTTAGGGGGGCCAACGTCCTGACTTTC.

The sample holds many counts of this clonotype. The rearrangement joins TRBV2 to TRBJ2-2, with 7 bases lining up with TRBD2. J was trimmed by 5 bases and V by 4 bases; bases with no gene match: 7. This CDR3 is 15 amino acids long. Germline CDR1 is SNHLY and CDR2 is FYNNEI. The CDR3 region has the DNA TGTGCCAGCAGTGTCTCTGGCGGGGGTACCGGGGAGCTGTTTTTT. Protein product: CASSVSGGGTGELFF.

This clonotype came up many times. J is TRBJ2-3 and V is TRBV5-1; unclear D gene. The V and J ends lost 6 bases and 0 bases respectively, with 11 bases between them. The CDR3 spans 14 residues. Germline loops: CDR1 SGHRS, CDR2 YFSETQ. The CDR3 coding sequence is TGCGCCAGCAAGGTCCCCGGGAGCACAGATACGCAGTATTTT. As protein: CASKVPGSTDTQYF.

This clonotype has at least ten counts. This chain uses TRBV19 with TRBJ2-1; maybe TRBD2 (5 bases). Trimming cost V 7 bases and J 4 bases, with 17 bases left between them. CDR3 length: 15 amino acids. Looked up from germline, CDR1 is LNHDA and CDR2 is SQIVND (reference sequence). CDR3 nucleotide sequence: TGTGCCAGTACCACGGAGGTGGGGATTTACAATGAGCAGTTCTTC. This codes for CASTTEVGIYNEQFF.

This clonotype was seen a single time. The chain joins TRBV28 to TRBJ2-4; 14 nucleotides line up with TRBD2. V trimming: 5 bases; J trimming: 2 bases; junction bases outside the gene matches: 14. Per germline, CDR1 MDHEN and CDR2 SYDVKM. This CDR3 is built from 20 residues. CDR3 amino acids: CASSTPGLAGASQPKNIQYF. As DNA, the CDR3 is TGTGCCAGCAGTACACCGGGACTAGCGGGAGCTTCTCAGCCCAAAAACATTCAGTACTTC.